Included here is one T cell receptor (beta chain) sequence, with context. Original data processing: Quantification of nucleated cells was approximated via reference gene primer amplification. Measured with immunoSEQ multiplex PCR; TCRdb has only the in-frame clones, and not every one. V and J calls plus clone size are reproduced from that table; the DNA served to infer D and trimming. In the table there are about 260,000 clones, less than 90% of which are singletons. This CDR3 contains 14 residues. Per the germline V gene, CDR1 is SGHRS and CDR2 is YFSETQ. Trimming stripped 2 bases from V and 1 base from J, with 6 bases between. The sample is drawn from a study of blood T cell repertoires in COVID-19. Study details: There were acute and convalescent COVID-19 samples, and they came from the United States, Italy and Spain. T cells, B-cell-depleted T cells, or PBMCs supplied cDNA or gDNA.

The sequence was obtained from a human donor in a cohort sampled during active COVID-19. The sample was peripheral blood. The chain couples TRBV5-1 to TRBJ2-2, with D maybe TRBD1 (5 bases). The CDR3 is CASSFQGNTGELFF. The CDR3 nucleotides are TGCGCCAGCAGCTTCCAGGGGAACACCGGGGAGCTGTTTTTT.